The present T cell receptor (beta chain) was sequenced within a study of blood T cell repertoires in COVID-19. TCRdb keeps only in-frame clones here, not all; method: immunoSEQ multiplex PCR. The sample includes about 240,000 clones, roughly four fifths of them seen just once. This TCR was recovered from an elderly woman with COVID-19, enrolled during active disease. Sequencing was done on a sample of peripheral blood.

CDR3 in amino acids: CASTVTGIIVYGYTF. The CDR3 region has the DNA TGTGCCAGCACCGTGACAGGGATTATTGTCTATGGCTACACCTTC. The genes are TRBV6-5 and TRBJ1-2; 7 bases agree with TRBD1. In germline, CDR1 is MNHEY, CDR2 SVGAGI. V shed 7 bases and J 4 bases; nucleotides not matched to a gene: 12. The length of the CDR3 is 15 residues.